Listed below are T cell receptor beta chains from one sample, sequenced in a study of T cells in Graves' hyperthyroidism and ophthalmopathy. From the multiplex PCR reads, TCRdb called clonotypes with MiXCR, one entry per CDR3 protein. The sample lists 500,000 to 600,000 distinct CDR3 sequences; around 15% were seen once. Sequencing was performed on blood. These receptors were taken from a woman aged 18-29 years with Graves' hyperthyroidism. Each CDR3 is given with its conserved first and last residue. A D gene is named only where the DNA matches it firmly. The size entry is marked missing in some rows and otherwise reads once, few, many or a size class.

>many|TRBV20-1|.|TRBJ1-4
CSARDIRDNEKLFF
TGCAGTGCTAGAGATATCAGGGATAATGAAAAACTGTTTTTT
>many|TRBV20-1|.|TRBJ1-1
CSASIRTEAFF
TGCAGTGCTAGTATCCGGACTGAAGCTTTCTTT
>.|TRBV20-1|TRBD2|TRBJ2-1
CSASSGGEFNEQFF
TGCAGTGCTAGCTCCGGGGGGGAATTCAATGAGCAGTTCTTC
>many|TRBV6-5|TRBD1|TRBJ1-2
CASSYSFLGQGFGYTF
TGTGCCAGCAGTTACTCGTTCCTCGGACAGGGGTTTGGCTACACCTTC
>.|TRBV20-1|.|TRBJ2-1
CSAQVGSYNEQFF
TGCAGTGCCCAAGTCGGTTCCTACAATGAGCAGTTCTTC
>.|TRBV28|.|TRBJ2-5
CVSTSARWEQYF
TGTGTCAGCACCTCCGCTCGGTGGGAGCAGTACTTC
>.|TRBV12-5|TRBD1|TRBJ1-2
CASGRDSPNYGYTF
TGTGCTAGTGGCCGGGACAGTCCTAACTATGGCTACACCTTC
>.|TRBV6-1|TRBD1|TRBJ2-5
CASTTGFETQYF
TGTGCCAGCACGACAGGGTTTGAGACCCAGTACTTC
>many|TRBV2|TRBD1|TRBJ1-5
CASRRGQPNQPQHF
TGTGCCAGCAGGAGGGGGCAGCCTAATCAGCCCCAGCATTTT
>.|TRBV6-2/TRBV6-3|TRBD1|TRBJ1-2
CASGQDRGTDYGYTF
TGTGCCAGCGGCCAGGACAGGGGGACGGACTATGGCTACACCTTC
>many|TRBV5-1|.|TRBJ2-7
CASSLDLAYEQYF
TGCGCCAGCAGCTTGGATTTAGCGTACGAGCAGTACTTC
>many|TRBV7-9|.|TRBJ2-6
CASSHTGRAGANVLTF
TGTGCCAGCAGTCACACCGGCAGGGCCGGGGCCAACGTCCTGACTTTC